This is a list of T cell receptor beta chains from one sample in a study of CD8 T cells in ankylosing spondylitis. Each CDR3 protein is one row after TCRdb ran MiXCR on the 5' RACE reads. The sample records some 840,000 distinct CDR3 sequences, approximately 10% being singletons. The source material was blood, either unsorted or a sorted T cell fraction (not recorded which). These receptors came from a male donor with ankylosing spondylitis. CDR3s include the opening cysteine and the closing phenylalanine or tryptophan. D genes are given only for firm matches. Size tells how often a clone was seen (once, few, many) or the class of an expanded clone, and some rows leave it out.

D gene,V gene,J gene,clone size,CDR3 DNA,CDR3 protein
NA,TRBV5-1,TRBJ1-4,many,TGCGCCAGCAGCTTGACAGGCCTCAGGGGTGAAAAACTGTTTTTT,CASSLTGLRGEKLFF
NA,TRBV6-5,TRBJ1-5,NA,TGTGCCAGCTGGGGGGCGGCTCAGCCCCAGCATTTT,CASWGAAQPQHF
TRBD1,TRBV6-2/TRBV6-3,TRBJ1-6,NA,TGTGCCAGCACCAAGACAGGGTACCCACCCCTCCACTTT,CASTKTGYPPLHF
NA,TRBV27,TRBJ2-3,NA,TGTGCCAGCAGTTTACTGAGCGTTGACACAGATACGCAGTATTTT,CASSLLSVDTDTQYF
NA,TRBV3-1,TRBJ2-5,NA,TGTGCCAGCAGCCAAGATTGGGAGCAAGAGACCCAGTACTTC,CASSQDWEQETQYF
TRBD2,TRBV9,TRBJ2-2,NA,TGTGCCAGCAGCGTGCTAGCGGGAACCACCGGGGAGCTGTTTTTT,CASSVLAGTTGELFF
NA,TRBV12-3/TRBV12-4,TRBJ1-1,many,TGTGCCAGCAGGCCCTTACGGGACACTGAAGCTTTCTTT,CASRPLRDTEAFF
NA,TRBV4-2,TRBJ2-2,few,TGTGCCAGCAAGGACGTCAGGACGAACACCGGGGAGCTGTTTTTT,CASKDVRTNTGELFF
NA,TRBV5-6,TRBJ1-2,few,TGTGCCAGCAGCTTGGGTTGGGAACAGGACATCTATGGCTACACCTTC,CASSLGWEQDIYGYTF
NA,TRBV6-1,TRBJ2-1,many,TGTGCCAGCAGAAGAATCGGGGGATGGGGTGAGCAGTTCTTC,CASRRIGGWGEQFF
NA,TRBV5-1,TRBJ2-1,many,TGCGCCAGCAGCTTGGTTGGGAACACGTACAATGAGCAGTTCTTC,CASSLVGNTYNEQFF
NA,TRBV5-1,TRBJ1-2,NA,TGCGCCAGCAGCTTCGACCACCCCCGGTATGGCTACACCTTC,CASSFDHPRYGYTF
NA,TRBV20-1,TRBJ2-5,many,TGCAGTGCGAGCCAGGGCACCCAGTACTTC,CSASQGTQYF
TRBD1,TRBV5-1,TRBJ1-1,many,TGCGCCAGCAGCTTCGGACAGGGGAGCACTGAAGCTTTCTTT,CASSFGQGSTEAFF
TRBD1,TRBV5-1,TRBJ1-2,NA,TGCGCCAGCAGCTTGGGACCGACAGGGGGTGGCTACACCTTC,CASSLGPTGGGYTF
TRBD2,TRBV7-3,TRBJ2-1,many,TGTGCCAGCAGCCCCCGTCCATTAGCGGGGGCCAACAATGAGCAGTTCTTC,CASSPRPLAGANNEQFF
TRBD2,TRBV3-1,TRBJ2-1,few,TGTGCCAGCAGCCAACCTCGGGAGGCTTCCTACAATGAGCAGTTCTTC,CASSQPREASYNEQFF
NA,TRBV5-1,TRBJ2-6,NA,TGCGCCAGCAGCTTGGTGGCCGCCACTGGGGCCAACGTCCTGACTTTC,CASSLVAATGANVLTF
TRBD2,TRBV7-9,TRBJ2-1,few,TGTGCCAGCAGCTTCCTAACTAGCGGGGGGTTTGAGCAGTTCTTC,CASSFLTSGGFEQFF
NA,TRBV12-3/TRBV12-4,TRBJ2-2,many,TGTGCCAGCAGTTCCAGGGGGGCCGGGGAGCTGTTTTTT,CASSSRGAGELFF
NA,TRBV18,TRBJ1-2,NA,TGTGCCAGCTCACCACCGTGGAAAGGCTACACCTTC,CASSPPWKGYTF
NA,TRBV6-5,TRBJ2-1,few,TGTGCCAGCAGTTACGTGGGGGGCTCCTACAATGAGCAGTTCTTC,CASSYVGGSYNEQFF
NA,TRBV20-1,TRBJ2-1,NA,TGCAGTGCTCCACGAGCCGGGACCAGAGACCTCAATGAGCAGTTCTTC,CSAPRAGTRDLNEQFF
NA,TRBV27,TRBJ2-3,few,TGTGCCAGCAGTTTATCCGTGGTTGCCGGCACAGATACGCAGTATTTT,CASSLSVVAGTDTQYF
NA,TRBV20-1,TRBJ2-3,few,TGCAGTGCTGGCCGGACTGCCGCGTTTTTGTATTTT,CSAGRTAAFLYF
NA,TRBV10-3,TRBJ2-7,NA,TGTGCCATCAGTGTACGGGAGTTACAAACCTACGAGCAGTACTTC,CAISVRELQTYEQYF
TRBD1,TRBV6-8,TRBJ2-4,NA,TGTGCCAGCACCGTGGGACAGGGCCACCCTGGGGACATTCAGTACTTC,CASTVGQGHPGDIQYF
TRBD1,TRBV12-3/TRBV12-4,TRBJ2-1,NA,TGTGCCAGCAGTGTGACAGGGGTCTCCTACAATGAGCAGTTCTTC,CASSVTGVSYNEQFF
NA,TRBV6-5,TRBJ1-2,few,TGTGCCAGCAGTTACTCTATCGAGCGTGGCTACACCTTC,CASSYSIERGYTF